These 26 T cell receptor beta chains share one sample of origin, sequenced in a study of graft-versus-host responses after intestinal transplantation. Data came from immunoSEQ multiplex PCR; TCRdb stores just in-frame clones and leaves some out. The sample has over 90,000 clones; roughly 90% are singletons. Antigens for these TCRs are unknown. Source: unstimulated CD8+ T cells sorted from spleen or lymph node cells, taken before intestinal transplant. The receptors here all came from a human donor who received an intestinal transplant.

The chain links TRBV19 to TRBJ2-2, with TRBD2 as a possible D gene (7 bases). This CDR3 has 14 amino acids. Germline V gives CDR1 LNHDA, CDR2 SQIVND (reference sequence). V was trimmed by 7 bases and J by 5 bases, leaving 14 bases between them. The CDR3 loop reads CASKRAGQTGELFF. The DNA of the CDR3 is TGTGCCAGTAAACGAGCGGGACAAACCGGGGAGCTGTTTTTT.

The rearrangement uses TRBV30 and TRBJ2-7; D is possibly TRBD1 (5 bases). CDR3 length: 14 amino acids. Germline V gene lookup returns CDR1 GTSNPN and CDR2 SVGIG (reference sequence). The V and J ends lost 2 bases and 4 bases respectively, with 15 bases between them. The CDR3 loop reads CAWSTYRGAYEQYF. CDR3 DNA: TGTGCCTGGAGTACGTATAGGGGCGCGTACGAGCAGTACTTC.

V usage is TRBV6-1 and J usage is TRBJ2-1, with 8 positions matching TRBD2. This CDR3 comprises 17 residues. Per the germline V gene, CDR1 is MNHNS and CDR2 is SASEGT. The ends lost 4 bases at V and 7 bases at J; junction bases unmatched: 15. CDR3 nucleotides: TGTGCCAGCAGTGTCTTGATTCGGGCGGGAGGATGGAATGAGCAGTTCTTC. Translated, it gives CASSVLIRAGGWNEQFF.

The gene calls are TRBV29-1 and TRBJ2-1; 7 bases map to TRBD1. The CDR3 extends over 12 amino acids. Looked up from germline, CDR1 is SQVTM and CDR2 is ANQGSEA. The trim removed 7 bases at V and 4 bases at J, leaving 4 bases unmatched. CDR3 coding DNA: TGCAGCGGGACAGGAGAGTACAATGAGCAGTTCTTC. It encodes CSGTGEYNEQFF.

As to this clone: The sample has other DNA sequences that encode this CDR3 too. The rearrangement links TRBV7-8 to TRBJ2-1, with a weak D call TRBD2 (5 bases). The CDR3 sequence is 16 residues long. CDR1 SGHVS and CDR2 FQNEAQ come from the germline V gene. Trimming took off 5 bases at V and 6 bases at J, with 20 bases between the two ends. Written as DNA, the CDR3 is TGTGCCAGCAGCCTGTCGCCCGGGCTAGCAGGCAATGAGCAGTTCTTC. Its protein is CASSLSPGLAGNEQFF.

The DNA for the CDR3 is TGTGCCAGCAGTCCAGGTTACGGGAACGAGCAGTACTTC. This translates into CASSPGYGNEQYF. The chain is built from TRBV6-5 and TRBJ2-7; possibly TRBD2 for D (5 bases). The CDR3 covers 13 residues. Trimming pared 5 bases from V and 5 bases from J, leaving 13 bases between. Germline V gene sequence: CDR1 MNHEY, CDR2 SVGAGI.

V is TRBV9 and J is TRBJ1-4, with 7 bases that match TRBD1. The CDR3 sequence is 15 residues long. Per germline, CDR1 SGDLS and CDR2 YYNGEE. Germline trimming cut 0 bases from V and 4 bases from J; bases unmatched to any gene: 3. CDR3 amino acids: CASSVEGTDNEKLFF. The CDR3 nucleotides are TGTGCCAGCAGCGTAGAAGGGACAGATAATGAAAAACTGTTTTTT.

The rearrangement links TRBV27 to TRBJ2-7; 11 bases map to TRBD2. The V gene end was trimmed by 9 bases and the J gene end by 4 bases; junction bases not matched to a gene: 8. CDR1 and CDR2 from the germline V gene are MNHEY and SMNVEV (reference sequence). There are 14 residues in the CDR3. The CDR3 loop is CASRLAGGRYEQYF. DNA of the CDR3: TGTGCCAGTAGGCTAGCGGGAGGCAGGTACGAGCAGTACTTC.

The rearrangement links TRBV4-3 to TRBJ2-7; D not certain. Per the germline V gene, CDR1 is LGHNA and CDR2 is YSLEER. This CDR3 has 14 residues. The V end was cut by 1 base, the J end by 3 bases, with 10 bases between. CDR3: CASSQVPGNYEQYF. For the CDR3, the DNA is TGCGCCAGCAGCCAAGTCCCAGGCAACTACGAGCAGTACTTC.

The rearrangement links TRBV4-3 to TRBJ2-7, with D possibly matching TRBD2 (6 bases). The CDR3 spans 15 residues. Germline-derived CDR1 and CDR2 are LGHNA and YSLEER. Trimming pared 1 base from V and 0 bases from J, leaving 10 bases between. CDR3 residues: CASSQVRGSSYEQYF. CDR3 coding DNA: TGCGCCAGCAGCCAAGTTCGGGGGAGCTCCTACGAGCAGTACTTC.

The V gene is TRBV14, the J gene TRBJ2-7; no definite D call. Germline V gene sequence: CDR1 SGHDN, CDR2 FVKESK. V lost 1 base and J lost 4, with 14 bases in between. There are 15 residues in the CDR3. DNA of the CDR3: TGTGCCAGCAGCCAAGCAGCAGGTTTCTGGTACGAGCAGTACTTC. Translation gives CASSQAAGFWYEQYF. The full variable domain, completed using reference TRBV14 and TRBJ2-7, is EAGVTQFPSHSVIEKGQTVTLRCDPISGHDNLYWYRRVMGKEIKFLLHFVKESKQDESGMPNNRFLAERTGGTYSTLKVQPAELEDSGVYFCASSQAAGFWYEQYFGPGTRLTVT.

The chain uses TRBV7-9 and TRBJ2-3; TRBD2 is a possible D gene (6 bases). From germline, CDR1 is SEHNR and CDR2 FQNEAQ (reference sequence). V lost 0 bases and J lost 6, with 7 bases in between. This CDR3 contains 13 residues. The CDR3 loop is CASSLAREDTQYF. The CDR3 DNA reads TGTGCCAGCAGCTTAGCTCGGGAGGATACGCAGTATTTT.

The rearrangement links TRBV30 to TRBJ1-2, with 8 bases lining up with TRBD1. V was clipped by 5 bases and J by 7 bases; unmatched bases: 9. Germline V CDR1 and CDR2: GTSNPN, SVGIG (reference sequence). The CDR3 spans 13 residues. As DNA, the CDR3 is TGTGCCTGGTCAACCGGGACAGGTCTTGGCTACACCTTC. It is translated as CAWSTGTGLGYTF.

V usage is TRBV28 and J usage is TRBJ2-1; D perhaps matches TRBD1 (5 bases). The CDR3 contains 16 residues. Germline CDR1 is MDHEN and CDR2 is SYDVKM. Trimming cost V 7 bases and J 4 bases, with 20 bases left between them. CDR3 DNA sequence: TGTGCCAGCATGCGGCCGACAGAGTTCGGGTACAATGAGCAGTTCTTC. Its translation is CASMRPTEFGYNEQFF.

The chain links TRBV27 to TRBJ1-1; the D is unclear. V lost 5 bases and J 5 bases, leaving 15 bases between the germline ends. Germline assignment: CDR1 MNHEY and CDR2 SMNVEV (reference sequence). This CDR3 is built from 14 residues. The CDR3 DNA is TGTGCCAGCAGTCACCCAGGAGGTGGAACTGAAGCTTTCTTT. This codes for CASSHPGGGTEAFF.

This chain links TRBV28 with TRBJ2-2; D possibly corresponds to TRBD2 (6 bases). Trimming removed 1 base from V and 1 base from J, with 10 bases in between. The CDR3 loop spans 16 amino acids. The germline V gene encodes CDR1 MDHEN and CDR2 SYDVKM. The CDR3 is CASSLLGGENTGELFF. CDR3 bases: TGTGCCAGCAGTTTATTAGGCGGGGAGAACACCGGGGAGCTGTTTTTT.

V gene TRBV4-3 combines with J gene TRBJ2-7, with a possible D match to TRBD2 (5 bases). The V end was cut by 3 bases, the J end by 4 bases, with 13 bases between. This CDR3 has 14 amino acids. CDR1 is LGHNA and CDR2 is YSLEER in the germline V gene. This CDR3 reads CASSQWTGKYEQYF. CDR3 nucleotide sequence: TGCGCCAGCAGCCAGTGGACTGGAAAGTACGAGCAGTACTTC.

This clone was found once. The CDR3 protein is CASSLGDRGLNEQFF. In DNA, the CDR3 is TGTGCCAGCAGTTTAGGGGACAGGGGGCTAAATGAGCAGTTCTTC. V gene TRBV28 combines with J gene TRBJ2-1, with 12 nucleotides matching TRBD1. CDR1 is MDHEN and CDR2 is SYDVKM in the germline V gene. Trimming at V came to 2 bases and at J to 7 bases, leaving 3 bases not matched to a gene. This CDR3 has 15 residues.

V gene TRBV19 combines with J gene TRBJ1-1, with D perhaps matching TRBD1 (6 bases). This CDR3 spans 12 amino acids. The germline V gene has CDR1 LNHDA and CDR2 SQIVND (reference sequence). The CDR3 DNA follows: TGTGCGTCTAGGGGGGGGAACACTGAAGCTTTCTTT. It yields the protein CASRGGNTEAFF.

V and J are TRBV27 and TRBJ2-7; TRBD1 matches 12 bases. The CDR3 length is 14 residues. Germline V gene sequence: CDR1 MNHEY, CDR2 SMNVEV (reference sequence). Trimming cost V 8 bases and J 6 bases; bases outside gene matches: 8. CDR3 region: CASLPGQGAFEQYF. The CDR3 nucleotides are TGTGCCAGCCTGCCGGGACAGGGGGCGTTCGAGCAGTACTTC.

The chain joins TRBV7-8 to TRBJ2-7; possibly TRBD1 for D (6 bases). The CDR3 extends over 15 amino acids. The V end was cut by 0 bases, the J end by 6 bases, with 15 bases between. Germline lookup yields CDR1 SGHVS and CDR2 FQNEAQ. This CDR3 is CASSLAGANRGEQYF. In DNA, the CDR3 is TGTGCCAGCAGCTTAGCGGGGGCAAACCGGGGCGAGCAGTACTTC.

This clone was picked up one time. The chain combines TRBV4-1 with TRBJ1-1; 7 bases line up with TRBD1. Per the germline V gene, CDR1 is MGHRA and CDR2 is YSYEKL. V shed 2 bases and J 6 bases; nucleotides not matched to a gene: 3. The CDR3 sequence is 13 residues long. The CDR3 nucleotides are TGCGCCAGCAGCCAACACAGGGGACCTGAAGCTTTCTTT. Translation: CASSQHRGPEAFF.

The J gene is TRBJ2-1, the V gene TRBV13; D unclear. This CDR3 spans 12 amino acids. The germline V gene encodes CDR1 PRHDT and CDR2 FYEKMQ (reference sequence). V gave up 5 bases and J gave up 6 bases, with 8 bases separating them. CDR3 DNA sequence: TGTGCCAGCAGCCATCGGAGCAATGAGCAGTTCTTC. Translating it yields CASSHRSNEQFF.

The CDR3 nucleotides read TGCGCCAGCAGCCTCAAACAGGGGGCCCCTGAAGCTTTCTTT. This codes for CASSLKQGAPEAFF. The gene calls are TRBV4-1 and TRBJ1-1; 9 nucleotides agree with TRBD1. Looked up from germline, CDR1 is MGHRA and CDR2 is YSYEKL. CDR3 size: 14 residues. Unmatched junction bases numbered 6, after V lost 4 bases and J lost 6 bases.

The chain has TRBV5-8 and TRBJ2-7, with D perhaps matching TRBD1 (5 bases). Looked up from germline, CDR1 is SGHTS and CDR2 is YDEGEE. The CDR3 runs 15 residues. Trimming took off 4 bases at V and 3 bases at J, with 17 bases between the two ends. The CDR3 region has the DNA TGTGCCAGCAGCCCCTTCCCTCAGGGTAACTACGAGCAGTACTTC. This gives the protein CASSPFPQGNYEQYF. Using reference TRBV5-8 and TRBJ2-7 for the parts outside the CDR3, the full variable domain is EAGVTQSPTHLIKTRGQQATLRCSPISGHTSVYWYQQALGLGLQFLLWYDEGEERNRGNFPPRFSGRQFPNYSSELNVNALELEDSALYLCASSPFPQGNYEQYFGPGTRLTVT.

This chain links TRBV2 with TRBJ2-7; D possibly corresponds to TRBD2 (5 bases). The CDR3 consists of 15 residues. Between the trimmed V and J ends, which lost 4 bases and 5 bases, there was a span of 18 bases. Per the germline V gene, CDR1 is SNHLY and CDR2 is FYNNEI. Here the CDR3 DNA reads TGTGCCAGCAGTGTCGGGGAGCGGAGAGACGACGAGCAGTACTTC. It translates to CASSVGERRDDEQYF. Complete variable domain (other parts from reference TRBV2 and TRBJ2-7): EPEVTQTPSHQVTQMGQEVILRCVPISNHLYFYWYRQILGQKVEFLVSFYNNEISEKSEIFDDQFSVERPDGSNFTLKIRSTKLEDSAMYFCASSVGERRDDEQYFGPGTRLTVT.